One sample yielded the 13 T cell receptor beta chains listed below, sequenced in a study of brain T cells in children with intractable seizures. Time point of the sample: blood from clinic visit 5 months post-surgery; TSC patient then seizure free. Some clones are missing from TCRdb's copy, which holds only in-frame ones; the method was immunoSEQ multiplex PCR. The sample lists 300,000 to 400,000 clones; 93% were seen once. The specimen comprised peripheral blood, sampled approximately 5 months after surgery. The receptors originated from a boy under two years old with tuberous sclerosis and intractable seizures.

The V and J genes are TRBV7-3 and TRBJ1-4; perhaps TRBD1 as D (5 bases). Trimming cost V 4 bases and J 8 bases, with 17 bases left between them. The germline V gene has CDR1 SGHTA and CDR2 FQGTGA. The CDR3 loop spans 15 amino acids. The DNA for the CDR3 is TGTGCCAGCAGCTCACCACAGGAGAGGGTCGAAAAACTGTTTTTT. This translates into CASSSPQERVEKLFF.

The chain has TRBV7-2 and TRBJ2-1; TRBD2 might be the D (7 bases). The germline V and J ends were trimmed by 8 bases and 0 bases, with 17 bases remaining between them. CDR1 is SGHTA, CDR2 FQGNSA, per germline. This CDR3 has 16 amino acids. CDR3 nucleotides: TGTGCCAGCTCCGAAAGGGGGGGGAGCTCCTACAATGAGCAGTTCTTC. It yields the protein CASSERGGSSYNEQFF.

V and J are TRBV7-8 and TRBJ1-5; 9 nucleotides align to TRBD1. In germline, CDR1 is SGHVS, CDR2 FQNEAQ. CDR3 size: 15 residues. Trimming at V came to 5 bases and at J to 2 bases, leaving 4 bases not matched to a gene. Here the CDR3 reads CASSLGTGRNQPQHF. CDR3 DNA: TGTGCCAGCAGCCTGGGGACAGGGCGCAATCAGCCCCAGCATTTT. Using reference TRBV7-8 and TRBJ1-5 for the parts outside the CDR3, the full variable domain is GAGVSQSPRYKVAKRGQDVALRCDPISGHVSLFWYQQALGQGPEFLTYFQNEAQLDKSGLPSDRFFAERPEGSVSTLKIQRTQQEDSAVYLCASSLGTGRNQPQHFGDGTRLSIL.

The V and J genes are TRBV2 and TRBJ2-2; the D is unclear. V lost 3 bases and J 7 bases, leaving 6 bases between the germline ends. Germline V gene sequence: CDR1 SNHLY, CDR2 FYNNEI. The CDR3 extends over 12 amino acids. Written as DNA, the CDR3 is TGTGCCAGCAGTGATTGGGGCGGGGAGCTGTTTTTT. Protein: CASSDWGGELFF.

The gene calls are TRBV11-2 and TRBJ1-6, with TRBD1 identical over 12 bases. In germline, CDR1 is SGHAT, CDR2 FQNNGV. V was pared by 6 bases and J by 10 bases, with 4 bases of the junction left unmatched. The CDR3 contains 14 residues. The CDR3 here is CASRGTGGVSPLHF. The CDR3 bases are TGTGCCAGCAGGGGGACAGGGGGCGTCTCACCCCTCCACTTT.

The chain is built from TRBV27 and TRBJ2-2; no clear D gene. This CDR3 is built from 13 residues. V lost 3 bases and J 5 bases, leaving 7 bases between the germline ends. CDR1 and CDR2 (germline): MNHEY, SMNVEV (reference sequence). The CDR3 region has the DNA TGTGCCAGCAGTTTTCTAGAGACCGGGGAGCTGTTTTTT. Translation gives CASSFLETGELFF.

The CDR3 DNA sequence: TGTGCCAGCAGTTACTCGAACAGGGCGGCCACTGAAGCTTTCTTT. Translated, it gives CASSYSNRAATEAFF. The chain uses TRBV6-5 and TRBJ1-1, with D perhaps TRBD1 (6 bases). The CDR3 is 15 amino acids. Germline CDR1 reads MNHEY; CDR2 reads SVGAGI. V lost 0 bases and J lost 4, with 12 bases in between.

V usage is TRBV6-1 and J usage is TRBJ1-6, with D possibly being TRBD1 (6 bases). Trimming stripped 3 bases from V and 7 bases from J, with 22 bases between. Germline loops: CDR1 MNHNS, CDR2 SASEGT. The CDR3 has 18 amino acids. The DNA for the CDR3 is TGTGCCAGCAGTGACGTCGTTGGCGGGGGGGCGAGGAATTCACCCCTCCACTTT. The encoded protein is CASSDVVGGGARNSPLHF.

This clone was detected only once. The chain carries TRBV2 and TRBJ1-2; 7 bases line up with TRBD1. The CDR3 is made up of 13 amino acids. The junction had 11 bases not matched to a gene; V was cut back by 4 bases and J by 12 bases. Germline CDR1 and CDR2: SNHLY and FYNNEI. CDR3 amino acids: CASSGQTGISNTF. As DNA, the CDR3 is TGTGCCAGCAGTGGACAGACAGGGATATCAAACACCTTC. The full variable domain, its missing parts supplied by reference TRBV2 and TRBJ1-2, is EPEVTQTPSHQVTQMGQEVILRCVPISNHLYFYWYRQILGQKVEFLVSFYNNEISEKSEIFDDQFSVERPDGSNFTLKIRSTKLEDSAMYFCASSGQTGISNTFGSGTRLTVV.

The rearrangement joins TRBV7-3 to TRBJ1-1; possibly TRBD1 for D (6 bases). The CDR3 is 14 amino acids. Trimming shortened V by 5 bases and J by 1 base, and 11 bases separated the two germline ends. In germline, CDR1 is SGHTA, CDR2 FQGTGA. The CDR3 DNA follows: TGTGCCAGCAGCCTAGTGGGACAGAACACTGAAGCTTTCTTT. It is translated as CASSLVGQNTEAFF. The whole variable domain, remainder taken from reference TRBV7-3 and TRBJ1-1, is GAGVSQTPSNKVTEKGKYVELRCDPISGHTALYWYRQSLGQGPEFLIYFQGTGAADDSGLPNDRFFAVRPEGSVSTLKIQRTERGDSAVYLCASSLVGQNTEAFFGQGTRLTVV.

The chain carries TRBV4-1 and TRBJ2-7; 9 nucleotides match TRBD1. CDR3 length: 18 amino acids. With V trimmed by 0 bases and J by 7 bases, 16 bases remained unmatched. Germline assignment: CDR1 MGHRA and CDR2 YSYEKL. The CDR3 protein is CASSQELFRDRDPGEQYF. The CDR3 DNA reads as TGCGCCAGCAGCCAAGAACTTTTCCGGGACAGGGACCCTGGGGAGCAGTACTTC.

CDR3 protein: CASSDPRQGYGYTF. The CDR3 DNA follows: TGTGCCAGCAGTGACCCGAGACAGGGCTATGGCTACACCTTC. This sequence joins TRBV2 and TRBJ1-2, with TRBD1 matching 7 bases. Losses at the gene ends were 3 bases for V and 4 bases for J; bases not matched to a gene: 5. This CDR3 has 14 amino acids. CDR1 and CDR2 (germline): SNHLY, FYNNEI. Based on the CDR3 plus reference TRBV2 and TRBJ1-2, the full variable domain is EPEVTQTPSHQVTQMGQEVILRCVPISNHLYFYWYRQILGQKVEFLVSFYNNEISEKSEIFDDQFSVERPDGSNFTLKIRSTKLEDSAMYFCASSDPRQGYGYTFGSGTRLTVV.

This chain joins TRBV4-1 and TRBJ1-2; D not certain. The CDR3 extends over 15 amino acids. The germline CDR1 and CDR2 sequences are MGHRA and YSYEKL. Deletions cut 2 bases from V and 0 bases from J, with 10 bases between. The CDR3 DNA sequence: TGCGCCAGCAGCCAAATCAAGACAACTAACTATGGCTACACCTTC. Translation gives CASSQIKTTNYGYTF.